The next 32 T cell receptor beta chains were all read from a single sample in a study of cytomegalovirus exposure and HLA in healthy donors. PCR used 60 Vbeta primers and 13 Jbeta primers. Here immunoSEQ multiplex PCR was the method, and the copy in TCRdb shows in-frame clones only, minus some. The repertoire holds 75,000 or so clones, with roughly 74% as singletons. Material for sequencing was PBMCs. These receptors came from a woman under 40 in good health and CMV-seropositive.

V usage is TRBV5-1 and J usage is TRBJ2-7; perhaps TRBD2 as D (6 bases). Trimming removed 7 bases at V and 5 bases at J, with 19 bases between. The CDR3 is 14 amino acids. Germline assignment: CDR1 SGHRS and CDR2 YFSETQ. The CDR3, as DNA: TGCGCCAGCCGAATAGCGGAGCCTCGGAACGAGCAGTACTTC. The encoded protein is CASRIAEPRNEQYF.

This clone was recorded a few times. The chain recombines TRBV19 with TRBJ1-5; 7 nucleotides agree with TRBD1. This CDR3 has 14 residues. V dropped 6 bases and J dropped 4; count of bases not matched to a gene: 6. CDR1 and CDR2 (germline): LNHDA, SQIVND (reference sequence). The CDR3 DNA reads TGTGCCAGTAGCACGACAGGGACTAATCAGCCCCAGCATTTT. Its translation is CASSTTGTNQPQHF.

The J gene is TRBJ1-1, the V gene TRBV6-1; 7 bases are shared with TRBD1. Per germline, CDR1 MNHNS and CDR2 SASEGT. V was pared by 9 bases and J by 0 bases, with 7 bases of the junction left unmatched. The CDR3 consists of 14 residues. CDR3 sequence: CASANRGMNTEAFF. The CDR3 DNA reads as TGTGCCAGTGCCAACAGGGGCATGAACACTGAAGCTTTCTTT.

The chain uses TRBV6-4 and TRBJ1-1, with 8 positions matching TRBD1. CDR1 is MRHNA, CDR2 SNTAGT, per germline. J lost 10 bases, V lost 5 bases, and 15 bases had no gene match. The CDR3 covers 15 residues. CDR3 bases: TGTGCCAGCAGTCAGACAATAGGACAGGGTTATGGAGCTTTCTTT. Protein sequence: CASSQTIGQGYGAFF.

The CDR3 sequence is CASSLDLRQGGYTIYF. As DNA, the CDR3 is TGCGCCAGCAGCCTCGATCTAAGACAGGGGGGTTACACCATATATTTT. The rearrangement uses TRBV5-1 and TRBJ1-3; 9 bases fit TRBD1. The CDR3 loop spans 16 amino acids. V shed 4 bases and J 8 bases; nucleotides not matched to a gene: 13. Per the germline V gene, CDR1 is SGHRS and CDR2 is YFSETQ. The full variable domain, rest sourced from reference TRBV5-1 and TRBJ1-3, is KAGVTQTPRYLIKTRGQQVTLSCSPISGHRSVSWYQQTPGQGLQFLFEYFSETQRNKGNFPGRFSGRQFSNSRSEMNVSTLELGDSALYLCASSLDLRQGGYTIYFGEGSWLTVV.

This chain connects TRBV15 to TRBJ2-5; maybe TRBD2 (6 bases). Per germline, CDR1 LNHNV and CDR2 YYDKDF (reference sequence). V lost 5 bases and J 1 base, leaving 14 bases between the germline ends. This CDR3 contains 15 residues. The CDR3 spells CATSPRRGTQETQYF. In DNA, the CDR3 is TGTGCCACCAGCCCCCGGCGGGGCACCCAAGAGACCCAGTACTTC.

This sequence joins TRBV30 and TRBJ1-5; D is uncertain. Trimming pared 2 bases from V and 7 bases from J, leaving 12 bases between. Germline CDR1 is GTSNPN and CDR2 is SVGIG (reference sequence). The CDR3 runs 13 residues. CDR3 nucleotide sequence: TGTGCCTGGAGTAGGGAGGGTCGGCAGCCCCAGCATTTT. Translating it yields CAWSREGRQPQHF.

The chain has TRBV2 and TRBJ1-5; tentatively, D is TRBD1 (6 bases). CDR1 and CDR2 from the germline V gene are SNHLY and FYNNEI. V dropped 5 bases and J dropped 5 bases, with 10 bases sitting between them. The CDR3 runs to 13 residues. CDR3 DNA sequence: TGTGCCAGCAGTACTGACAGGTATCAGCCCCAGCATTTT. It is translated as CASSTDRYQPQHF.

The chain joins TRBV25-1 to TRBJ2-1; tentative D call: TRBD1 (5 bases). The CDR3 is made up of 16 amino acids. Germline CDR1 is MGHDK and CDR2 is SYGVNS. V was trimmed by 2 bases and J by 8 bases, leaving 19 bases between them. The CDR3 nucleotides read TGTGCCAGCAGTGAACTTGATCTGTTAATACAGGATGAGCAGTTCTTC. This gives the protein CASSELDLLIQDEQFF.

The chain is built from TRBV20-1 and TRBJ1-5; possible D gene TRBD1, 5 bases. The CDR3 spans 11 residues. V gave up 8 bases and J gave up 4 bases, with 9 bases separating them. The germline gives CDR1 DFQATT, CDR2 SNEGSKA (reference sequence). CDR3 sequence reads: CSMKGNQPQHF. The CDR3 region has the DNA TGCAGTATGAAGGGGAATCAGCCCCAGCATTTT.

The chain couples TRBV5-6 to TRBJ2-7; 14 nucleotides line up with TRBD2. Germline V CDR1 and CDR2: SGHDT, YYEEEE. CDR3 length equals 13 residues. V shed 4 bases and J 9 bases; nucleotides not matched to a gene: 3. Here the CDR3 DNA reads TGTGCCAGCAGCATGACTAGCGGGAGGGTGCAGTACTTC. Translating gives CASSMTSGRVQYF.

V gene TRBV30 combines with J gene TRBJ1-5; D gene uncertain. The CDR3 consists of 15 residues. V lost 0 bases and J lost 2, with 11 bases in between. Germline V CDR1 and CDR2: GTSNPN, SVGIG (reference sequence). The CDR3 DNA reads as TGTGCCTGGAGTGTACAACAAAAAGGCAATCAGCCCCAGCATTTT. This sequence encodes CAWSVQQKGNQPQHF.

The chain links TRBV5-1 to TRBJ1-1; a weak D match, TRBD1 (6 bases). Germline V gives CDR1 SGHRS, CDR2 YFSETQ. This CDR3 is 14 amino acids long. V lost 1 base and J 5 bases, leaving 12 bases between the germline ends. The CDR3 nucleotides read TGCGCCAGCAGCTTGACAGGGTCGGTAACTGAAGCTTTCTTT. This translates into CASSLTGSVTEAFF. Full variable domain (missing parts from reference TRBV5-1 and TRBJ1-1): KAGVTQTPRYLIKTRGQQVTLSCSPISGHRSVSWYQQTPGQGLQFLFEYFSETQRNKGNFPGRFSGRQFSNSRSEMNVSTLELGDSALYLCASSLTGSVTEAFFGQGTRLTVV.

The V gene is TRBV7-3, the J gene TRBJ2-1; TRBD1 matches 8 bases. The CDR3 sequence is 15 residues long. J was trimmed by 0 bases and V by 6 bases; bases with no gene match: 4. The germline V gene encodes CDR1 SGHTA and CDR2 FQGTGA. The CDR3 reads CASSPDRASYNEQFF. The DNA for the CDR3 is TGTGCCAGCAGTCCGGACAGGGCCTCCTACAATGAGCAGTTCTTC.

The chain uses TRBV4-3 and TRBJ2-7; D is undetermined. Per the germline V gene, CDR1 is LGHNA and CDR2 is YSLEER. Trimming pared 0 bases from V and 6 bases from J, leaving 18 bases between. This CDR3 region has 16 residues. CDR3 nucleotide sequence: TGCGCCAGCAGCCAAGATCGGGTCCCGAGGAAAAGCGAGCAGTACTTC. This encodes CASSQDRVPRKSEQYF.

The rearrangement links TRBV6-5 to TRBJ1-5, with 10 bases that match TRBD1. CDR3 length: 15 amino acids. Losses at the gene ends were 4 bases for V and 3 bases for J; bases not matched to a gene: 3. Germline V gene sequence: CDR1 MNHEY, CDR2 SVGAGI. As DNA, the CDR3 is TGTGCCAGCAGTTCCGGACAGGGGGACAATCAGCCCCAGCATTTT. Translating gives CASSSGQGDNQPQHF.

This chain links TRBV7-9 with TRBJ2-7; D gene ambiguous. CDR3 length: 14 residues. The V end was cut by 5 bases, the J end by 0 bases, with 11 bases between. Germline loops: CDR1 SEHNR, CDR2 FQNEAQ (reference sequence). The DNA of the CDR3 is TGTGCCAGCAGCCCCCCCCGACTCTCCTACGAGCAGTACTTC. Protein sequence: CASSPPRLSYEQYF.

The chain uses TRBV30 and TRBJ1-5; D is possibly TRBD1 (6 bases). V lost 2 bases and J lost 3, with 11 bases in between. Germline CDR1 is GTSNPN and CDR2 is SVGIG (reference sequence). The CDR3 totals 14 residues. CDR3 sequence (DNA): TGTGCCTGGAGTAAGAGGACAGACAATCAGCCCCAGCATTTT. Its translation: CAWSKRTDNQPQHF. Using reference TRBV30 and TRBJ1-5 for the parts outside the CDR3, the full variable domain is SQTIHQWPATLVQPVGSPLSLECTVEGTSNPNLYWYRQAAGRGLQLLFYSVGIGQISSEVPQNLSASRPQDRQFILSSKKLLLSDSGFYLCAWSKRTDNQPQHFGDGTRLSIL.

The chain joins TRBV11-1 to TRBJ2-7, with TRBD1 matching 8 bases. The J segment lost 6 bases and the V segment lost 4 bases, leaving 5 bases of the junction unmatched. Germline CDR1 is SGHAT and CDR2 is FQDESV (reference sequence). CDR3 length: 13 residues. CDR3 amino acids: CASSWTGLGEQYF. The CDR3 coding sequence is TGTGCCAGCAGCTGGACAGGGCTAGGCGAGCAGTACTTC.

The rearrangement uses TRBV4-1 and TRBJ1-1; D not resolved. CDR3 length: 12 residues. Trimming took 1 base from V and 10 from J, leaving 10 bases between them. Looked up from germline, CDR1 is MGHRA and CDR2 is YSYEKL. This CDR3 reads CASSQGQNGAFF. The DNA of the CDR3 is TGCGCCAGCAGCCAAGGGCAGAATGGAGCTTTCTTT.

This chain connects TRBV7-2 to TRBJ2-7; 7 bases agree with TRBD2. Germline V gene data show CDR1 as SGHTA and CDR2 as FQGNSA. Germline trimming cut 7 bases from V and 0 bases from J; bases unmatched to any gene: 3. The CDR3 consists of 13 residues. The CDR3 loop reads CASTRLASYEQYF. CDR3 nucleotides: TGTGCCAGCACGCGACTAGCCTCCTACGAGCAGTACTTC.

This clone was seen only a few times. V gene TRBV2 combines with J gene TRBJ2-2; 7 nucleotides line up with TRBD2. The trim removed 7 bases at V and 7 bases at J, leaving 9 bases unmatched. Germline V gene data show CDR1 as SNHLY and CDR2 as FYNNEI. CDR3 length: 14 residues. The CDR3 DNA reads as TGTGCCAGCAAAGGGGACGGGAGGTTCGGGGAGCTGTTTTTT. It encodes CASKGDGRFGELFF. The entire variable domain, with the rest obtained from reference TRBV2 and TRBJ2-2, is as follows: EPEVTQTPSHQVTQMGQEVILRCVPISNHLYFYWYRQILGQKVEFLVSFYNNEISEKSEIFDDQFSVERPDGSNFTLKIRSTKLEDSAMYFCASKGDGRFGELFFGEGSRLTVL.

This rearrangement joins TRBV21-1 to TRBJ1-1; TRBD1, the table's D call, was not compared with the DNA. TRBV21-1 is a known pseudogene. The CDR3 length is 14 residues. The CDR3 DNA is TGTGCCAGCACCAGAGGGACAGTGAACACTGAAGCTTTCTTT. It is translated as CASTRGTVNTEAFF.

The CDR3 bases are TGTGCCACGGCGGGCGGGAACACTGAAGCTTTCTTT. Encoded protein: CATAGGNTEAFF. J is TRBJ1-1 and V is TRBV10-3, with D unclear. V gave up 10 bases and J gave up 1 base, with 10 bases separating them. The CDR3 is 12 amino acids. The V gene's germline CDR1 is ENHRY and CDR2 SYGVKD.

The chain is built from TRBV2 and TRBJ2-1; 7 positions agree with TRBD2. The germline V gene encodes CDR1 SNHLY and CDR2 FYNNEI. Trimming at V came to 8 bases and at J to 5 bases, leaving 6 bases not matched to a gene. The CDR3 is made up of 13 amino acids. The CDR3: CASQMGGDNEQFF. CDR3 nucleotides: TGTGCCAGCCAAATGGGGGGGGACAATGAGCAGTTCTTC.

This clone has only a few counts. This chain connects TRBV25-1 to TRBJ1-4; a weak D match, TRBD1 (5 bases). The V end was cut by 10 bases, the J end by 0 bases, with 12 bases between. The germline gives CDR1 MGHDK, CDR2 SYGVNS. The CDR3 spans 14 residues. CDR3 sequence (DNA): TGTGCCACCTCCGACAGTGCAACTAATGAAAAACTGTTTTTT. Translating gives CATSDSATNEKLFF.

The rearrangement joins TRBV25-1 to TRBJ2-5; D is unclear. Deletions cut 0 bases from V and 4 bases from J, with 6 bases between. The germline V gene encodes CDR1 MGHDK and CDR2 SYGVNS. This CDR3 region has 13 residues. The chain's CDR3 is CASSEYRGETQYF. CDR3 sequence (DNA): TGTGCCAGCAGTGAATATAGAGGAGAGACCCAGTACTTC.

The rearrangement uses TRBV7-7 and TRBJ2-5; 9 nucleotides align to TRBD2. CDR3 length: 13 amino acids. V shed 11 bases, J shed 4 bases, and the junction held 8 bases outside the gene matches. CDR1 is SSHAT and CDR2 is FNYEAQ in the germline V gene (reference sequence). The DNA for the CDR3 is TGTGCCGCGGGGCGGGAGGGCGGAGAGACCCAGTACTTC. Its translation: CAAGREGGETQYF.

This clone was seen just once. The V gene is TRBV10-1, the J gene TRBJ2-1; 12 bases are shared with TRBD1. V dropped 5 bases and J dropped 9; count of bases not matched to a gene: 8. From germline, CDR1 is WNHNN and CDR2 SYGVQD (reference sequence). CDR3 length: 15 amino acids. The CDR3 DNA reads TGCGCCAGCAGTCGTCCGGGACAGGGGGCGAGTGAGCAGTTCTTC. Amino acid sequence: CASSRPGQGASEQFF.

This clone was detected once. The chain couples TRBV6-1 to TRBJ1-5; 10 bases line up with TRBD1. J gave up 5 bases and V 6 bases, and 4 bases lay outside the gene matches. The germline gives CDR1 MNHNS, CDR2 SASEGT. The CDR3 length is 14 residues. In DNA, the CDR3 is TGTGCCAGCAGGGACAGGGGGTGGGATCAGCCCCAGCATTTT. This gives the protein CASRDRGWDQPQHF.

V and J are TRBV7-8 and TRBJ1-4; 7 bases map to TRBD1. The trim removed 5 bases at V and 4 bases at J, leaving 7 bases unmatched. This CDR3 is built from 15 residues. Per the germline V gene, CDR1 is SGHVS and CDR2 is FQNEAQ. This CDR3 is CASSPRDSHNEKLFF. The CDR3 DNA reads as TGTGCCAGCAGCCCTCGGGACAGCCATAATGAAAAACTGTTTTTT. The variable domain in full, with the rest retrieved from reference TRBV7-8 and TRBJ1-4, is GAGVSQSPRYKVAKRGQDVALRCDPISGHVSLFWYQQALGQGPEFLTYFQNEAQLDKSGLPSDRFFAERPEGSVSTLKIQRTQQEDSAVYLCASSPRDSHNEKLFFGSGTQLSVL.

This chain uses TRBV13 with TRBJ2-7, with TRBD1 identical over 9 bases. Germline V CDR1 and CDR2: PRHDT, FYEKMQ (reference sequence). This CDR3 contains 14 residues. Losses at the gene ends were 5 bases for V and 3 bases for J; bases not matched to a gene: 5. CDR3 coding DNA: TGTGCCAGCAGCGCCCGGGACAGGGTCTACGAGCAGTACTTC. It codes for CASSARDRVYEQYF.